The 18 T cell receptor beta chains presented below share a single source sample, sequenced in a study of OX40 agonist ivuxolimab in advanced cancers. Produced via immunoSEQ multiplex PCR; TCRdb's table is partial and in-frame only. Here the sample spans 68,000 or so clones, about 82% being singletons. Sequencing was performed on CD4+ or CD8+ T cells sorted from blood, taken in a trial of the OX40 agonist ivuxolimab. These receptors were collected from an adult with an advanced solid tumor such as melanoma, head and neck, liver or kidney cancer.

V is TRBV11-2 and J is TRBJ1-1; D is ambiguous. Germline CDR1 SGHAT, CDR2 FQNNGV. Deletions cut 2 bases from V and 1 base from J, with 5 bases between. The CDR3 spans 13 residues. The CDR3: CASSLWTNTEAFF. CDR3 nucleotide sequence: TGTGCCAGCAGCTTATGGACGAACACTGAAGCTTTCTTT.

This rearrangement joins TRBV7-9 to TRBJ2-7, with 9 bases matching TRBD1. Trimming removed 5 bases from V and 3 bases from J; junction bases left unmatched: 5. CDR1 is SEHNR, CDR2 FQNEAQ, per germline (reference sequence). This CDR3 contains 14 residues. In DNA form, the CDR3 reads TGTGCCAGCAGCCCGCGGGGACAGGGCTACGAGCAGTACTTC. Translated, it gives CASSPRGQGYEQYF.

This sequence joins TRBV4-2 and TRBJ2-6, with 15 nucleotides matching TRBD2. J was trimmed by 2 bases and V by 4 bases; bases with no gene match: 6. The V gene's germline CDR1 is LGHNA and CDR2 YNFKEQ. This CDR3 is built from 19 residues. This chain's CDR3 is CASSRGLAGGPPGANVLTF. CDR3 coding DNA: TGTGCCAGCAGCCGAGGACTAGCGGGGGGGCCTCCTGGGGCCAACGTCCTGACTTTC.

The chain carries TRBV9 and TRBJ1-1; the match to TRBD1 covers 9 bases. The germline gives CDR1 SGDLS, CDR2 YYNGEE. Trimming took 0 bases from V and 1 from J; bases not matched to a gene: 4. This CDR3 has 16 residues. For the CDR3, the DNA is TGTGCCAGCAGCGTAGGGACAGGGGTGGAGAACACTGAAGCTTTCTTT. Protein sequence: CASSVGTGVENTEAFF.

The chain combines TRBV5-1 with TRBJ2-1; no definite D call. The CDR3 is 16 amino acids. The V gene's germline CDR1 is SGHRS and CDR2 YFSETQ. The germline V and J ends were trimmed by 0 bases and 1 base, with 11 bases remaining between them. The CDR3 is CASSLAPSWSYNEQFF. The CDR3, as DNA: TGCGCCAGCAGCTTGGCGCCTAGTTGGTCCTACAATGAGCAGTTCTTC.

CDR3 sequence reads: CASSYSGGTVGYGYTF. CDR3 sequence (DNA): TGTGCCAGCAGTTACTCCGGGGGGACGGTGGGGTATGGCTACACCTTC. The V and J genes are TRBV6-5 and TRBJ1-2; perhaps TRBD1 as D (5 bases). CDR1 is MNHEY and CDR2 is SVGAGI in the germline V gene. With 0 bases removed from V and 5 bases from J, the gap between germline ends came to 16 bases. CDR3 length: 16 residues.

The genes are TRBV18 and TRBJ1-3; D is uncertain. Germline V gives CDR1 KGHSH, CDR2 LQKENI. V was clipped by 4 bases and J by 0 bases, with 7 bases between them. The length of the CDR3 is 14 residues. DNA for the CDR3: TGTGCCAGCTCACAGGGCCGCTCTGGAAACACCATATATTTT. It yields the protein CASSQGRSGNTIYF.

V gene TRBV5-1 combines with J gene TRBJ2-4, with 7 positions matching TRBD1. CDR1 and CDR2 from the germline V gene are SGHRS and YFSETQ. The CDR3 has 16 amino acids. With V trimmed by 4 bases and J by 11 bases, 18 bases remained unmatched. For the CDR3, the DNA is TGCGCCAGCAGCCAGGGGACAGCCCTACTGGATGAACTTCAGTACTTC. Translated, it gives CASSQGTALLDELQYF.

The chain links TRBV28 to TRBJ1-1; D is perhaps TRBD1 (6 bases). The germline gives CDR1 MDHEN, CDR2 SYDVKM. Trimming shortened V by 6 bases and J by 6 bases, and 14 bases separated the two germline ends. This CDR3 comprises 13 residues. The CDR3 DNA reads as TGTGCCAGCAGCCTCACAGGGTTCGCTGAAGCTTTCTTT. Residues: CASSLTGFAEAFF.

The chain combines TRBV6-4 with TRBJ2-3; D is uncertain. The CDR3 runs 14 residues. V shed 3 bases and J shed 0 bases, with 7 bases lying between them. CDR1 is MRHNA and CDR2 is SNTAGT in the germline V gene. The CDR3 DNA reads TGTGCCAGCAGTGATGGGTCTAGCACAGATACGCAGTATTTT. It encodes CASSDGSSTDTQYF.

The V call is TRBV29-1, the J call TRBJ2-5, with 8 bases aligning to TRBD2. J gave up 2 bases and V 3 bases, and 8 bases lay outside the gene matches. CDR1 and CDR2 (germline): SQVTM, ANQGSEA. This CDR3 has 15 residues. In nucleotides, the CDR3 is TGCAGCGTTGATTCCCCCGGGAGGGCACAAGAGACCCAGTACTTC. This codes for CSVDSPGRAQETQYF.

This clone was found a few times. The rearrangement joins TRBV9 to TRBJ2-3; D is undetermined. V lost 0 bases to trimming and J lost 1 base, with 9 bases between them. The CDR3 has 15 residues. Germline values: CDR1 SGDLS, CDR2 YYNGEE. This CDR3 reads CASSVAIARTDTQYF. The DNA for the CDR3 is TGTGCCAGCAGCGTAGCTATAGCACGCACAGATACGCAGTATTTT.

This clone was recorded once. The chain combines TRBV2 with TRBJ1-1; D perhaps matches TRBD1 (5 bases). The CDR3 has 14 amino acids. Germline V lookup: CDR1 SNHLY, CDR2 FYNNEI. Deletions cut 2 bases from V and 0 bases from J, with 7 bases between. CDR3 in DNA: TGTGCCAGCAGTGAATACAGGATGAACACTGAAGCTTTCTTT. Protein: CASSEYRMNTEAFF. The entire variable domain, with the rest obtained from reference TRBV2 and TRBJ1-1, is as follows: EPEVTQTPSHQVTQMGQEVILRCVPISNHLYFYWYRQILGQKVEFLVSFYNNEISEKSEIFDDQFSVERPDGSNFTLKIRSTKLEDSAMYFCASSEYRMNTEAFFGQGTRLTVV.

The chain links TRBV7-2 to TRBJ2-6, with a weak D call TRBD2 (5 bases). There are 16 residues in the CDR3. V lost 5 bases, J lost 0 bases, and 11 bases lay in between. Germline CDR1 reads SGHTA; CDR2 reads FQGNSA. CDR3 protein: CASSRIEGSGANVLTF. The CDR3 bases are TGTGCCAGCAGCAGAATTGAGGGCTCTGGGGCCAACGTCCTGACTTTC.

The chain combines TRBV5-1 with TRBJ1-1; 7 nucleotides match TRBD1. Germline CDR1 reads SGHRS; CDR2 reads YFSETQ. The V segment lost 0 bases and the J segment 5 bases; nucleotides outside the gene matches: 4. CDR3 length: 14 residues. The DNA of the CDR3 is TGCGCCAGCAGCTTGGGGACAGGCCCTACTGAAGCTTTCTTT. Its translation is CASSLGTGPTEAFF.

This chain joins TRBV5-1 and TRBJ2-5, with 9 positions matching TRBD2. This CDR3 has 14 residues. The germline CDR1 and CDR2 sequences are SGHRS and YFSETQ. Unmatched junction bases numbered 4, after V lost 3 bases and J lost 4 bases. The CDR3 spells CASSSGTSRETQYF. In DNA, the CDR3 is TGCGCCAGCAGCTCCGGGACTAGCAGAGAGACCCAGTACTTC.

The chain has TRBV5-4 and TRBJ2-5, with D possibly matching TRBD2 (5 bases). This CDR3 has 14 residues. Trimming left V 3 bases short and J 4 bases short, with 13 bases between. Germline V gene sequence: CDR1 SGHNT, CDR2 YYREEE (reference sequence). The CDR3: CASSSKADLETQYF. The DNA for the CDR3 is TGTGCCAGCAGCTCAAAAGCGGATCTAGAGACCCAGTACTTC.

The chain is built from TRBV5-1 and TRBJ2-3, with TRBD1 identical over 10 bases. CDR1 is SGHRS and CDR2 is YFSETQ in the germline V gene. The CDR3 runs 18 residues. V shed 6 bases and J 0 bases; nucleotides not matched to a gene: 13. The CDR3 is CASTPGTGALTSTDTQYF. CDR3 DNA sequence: TGCGCCAGCACCCCGGGGACAGGGGCCTTGACTAGCACAGATACGCAGTATTTT. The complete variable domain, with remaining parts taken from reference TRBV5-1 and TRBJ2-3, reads KAGVTQTPRYLIKTRGQQVTLSCSPISGHRSVSWYQQTPGQGLQFLFEYFSETQRNKGNFPGRFSGRQFSNSRSEMNVSTLELGDSALYLCASTPGTGALTSTDTQYFGPGTRLTVL.